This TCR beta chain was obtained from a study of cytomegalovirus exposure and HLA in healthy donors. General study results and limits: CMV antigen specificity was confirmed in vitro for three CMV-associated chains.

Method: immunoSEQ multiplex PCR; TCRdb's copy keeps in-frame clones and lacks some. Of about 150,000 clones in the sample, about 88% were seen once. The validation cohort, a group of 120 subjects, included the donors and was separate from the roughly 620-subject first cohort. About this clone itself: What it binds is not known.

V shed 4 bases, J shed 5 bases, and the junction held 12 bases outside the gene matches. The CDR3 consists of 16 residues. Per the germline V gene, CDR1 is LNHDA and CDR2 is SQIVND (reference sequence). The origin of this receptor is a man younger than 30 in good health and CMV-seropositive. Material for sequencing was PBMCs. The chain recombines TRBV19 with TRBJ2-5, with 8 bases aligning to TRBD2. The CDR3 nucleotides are TGTGCCAGTAGTAATCCCTTCGGGACTAGGGGGGAGACCCAGTACTTC. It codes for CASSNPFGTRGETQYF.